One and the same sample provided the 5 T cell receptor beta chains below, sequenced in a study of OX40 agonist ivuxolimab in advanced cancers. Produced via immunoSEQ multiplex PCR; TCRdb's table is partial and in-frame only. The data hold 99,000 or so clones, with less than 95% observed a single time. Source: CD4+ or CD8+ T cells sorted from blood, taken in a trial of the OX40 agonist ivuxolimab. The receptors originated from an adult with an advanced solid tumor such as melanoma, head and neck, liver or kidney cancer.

Here the CDR3 reads CASSQDVGGGFSYNEQFF. The CDR3 DNA reads as TGCGCCAGCAGCCAAGATGTCGGGGGGGGATTCTCCTACAATGAGCAGTTCTTC. The chain is built from TRBV4-3 and TRBJ2-1; 8 bases line up with TRBD2. CDR3 size: 18 residues. Germline V gene data show CDR1 as LGHNA and CDR2 as YSLEER. J lost 0 bases, V lost 0 bases, and 7 bases had no gene match.

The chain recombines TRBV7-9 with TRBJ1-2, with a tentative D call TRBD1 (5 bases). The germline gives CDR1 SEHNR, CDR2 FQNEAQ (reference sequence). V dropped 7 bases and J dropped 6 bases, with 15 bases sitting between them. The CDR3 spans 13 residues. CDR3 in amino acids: CASMVDSFDGYTF. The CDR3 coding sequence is TGTGCCAGCATGGTCGACAGCTTCGATGGCTACACCTTC.

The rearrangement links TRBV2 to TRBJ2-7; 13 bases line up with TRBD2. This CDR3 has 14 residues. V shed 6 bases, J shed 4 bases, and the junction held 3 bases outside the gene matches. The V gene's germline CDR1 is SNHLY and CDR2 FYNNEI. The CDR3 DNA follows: TGTGCCAGCAGGGGACTAGCGGGGTCTTACGAGCAGTACTTC. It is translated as CASRGLAGSYEQYF.

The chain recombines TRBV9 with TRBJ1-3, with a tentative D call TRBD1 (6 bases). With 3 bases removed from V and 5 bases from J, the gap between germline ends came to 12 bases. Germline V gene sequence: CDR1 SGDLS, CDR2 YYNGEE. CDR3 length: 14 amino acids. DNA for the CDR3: TGTGCCAGCAGCGCCAGACAGGAGCGAAACACCATATATTTT. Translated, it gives CASSARQERNTIYF. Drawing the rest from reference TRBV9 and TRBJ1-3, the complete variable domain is DSGVTQTPKHLITATGQRVTLRCSPRSGDLSVYWYQQSLDQGLQFLIQYYNGEERAKGNILERFSAQQFPDLHSELNLSSLELGDSALYFCASSARQERNTIYFGEGSWLTVV.

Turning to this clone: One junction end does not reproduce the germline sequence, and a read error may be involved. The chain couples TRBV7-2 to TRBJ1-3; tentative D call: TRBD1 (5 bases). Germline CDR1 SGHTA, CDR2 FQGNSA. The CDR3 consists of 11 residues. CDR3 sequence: CASSLGGAPRF. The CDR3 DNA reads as TGTGCCAGCAGCTTAGGGGGCGCGCCGCGGTTT. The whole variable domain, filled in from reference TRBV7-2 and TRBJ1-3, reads GAGVSQSPSNKVTEKGKDVELRCDPISGHTALYWYRQSLGQGLEFLIYFQGNSAPDKSGLPSDRFSAERTGGSVSTLTIQRTQQEDSAVYLCASSLGGAPRFGEGSWLTVV.